This record concerns one T cell receptor beta chain sequence. The sample belongs to a study of blood T cell repertoires in COVID-19. Study-wide background: The United States, Italy and Spain were the sources of the acute and convalescent COVID-19 samples. The analysed material was cDNA or gDNA that came from T cells, B-cell-depleted T cells, or PBMCs.

V shed 2 bases and J 3 bases; nucleotides not matched to a gene: 10. The CDR3 consists of 17 residues. CDR1 is MDHEN, CDR2 SYDVKM, per germline. Authors' processing steps: Scientists estimated how many nucleated cells there were by amplifying reference gene primers. Profiled with immunoSEQ multiplex PCR; TCRdb holds only in-frame clones, not every one. V and J calls plus clone size are reproduced from that table; the DNA served to infer D and trimming. This table holds under 150,000 clones, around 89% found once. The genes are TRBV28 and TRBJ2-3; 8 bases are a match to TRBD1. Sequencing was done on a sample of peripheral blood. The clonotype was recovered from a woman in her forties or fifties with acute or convalescent COVID-19. The CDR3 sequence: CASSLQGAQTRTDTQYF. DNA for the CDR3: TGTGCCAGCAGTTTACAGGGGGCGCAGACCAGGACAGATACGCAGTATTTT.